Included here is one T cell receptor beta chain sequence, with context. The sample comes from a study of cytomegalovirus exposure and HLA in healthy donors. The CDR3 runs to 13 residues. Trimming removed 2 bases from V and 2 bases from J, with 9 bases in between. Germline V gives CDR1 GTSNPN, CDR2 SVGIG (reference sequence). PCR employed 60 Vbeta and 13 Jbeta primers. Profiled with immunoSEQ multiplex PCR; TCRdb holds only in-frame clones, not every one. This sample contains about 59,000 clones. The rearrangement uses TRBV30 and TRBJ1-1; D is perhaps TRBD1 (5 bases). The sequence was obtained from a man aged 25 to 40 in good health and CMV-seropositive. The specimen sequenced was PBMCs. The DNA of the CDR3 is TGTGCCTGGAGTCGCGGGGCCAACACTGAAGCTTTCTTT. Translation gives CAWSRGANTEAFF.